The 6 T cell receptor beta chains presented below share a single source sample, sequenced in a study of T cell responses to AZD1222 COVID-19 vaccine. Generated by immunoSEQ multiplex PCR, the TCRdb table keeps only in-frame clones and is missing some. The table records approximately 100,000 clones, 91% of them present only once. This specimen consisted of peripheral blood, obtained on day 0 of AZD1222 vaccination. Receptors were obtained from an adult in good health.

This chain joins TRBV9 and TRBJ1-3; no firm D call. The CDR3 loop spans 15 amino acids. The germline CDR1 and CDR2 sequences are SGDLS and YYNGEE. V was cut by 6 bases and J by 3 bases, with 16 bases left in between. The CDR3 DNA reads as TGTGCCAGCACCAGAGCCGGGGTTGGTGGAAACACCATATATTTT. It translates to CASTRAGVGGNTIYF.

The genes are TRBV7-9 and TRBJ2-7, with D perhaps matching TRBD1 (5 bases). The CDR3 loop spans 14 amino acids. V lost 2 bases and J 6 bases, leaving 14 bases between the germline ends. The germline gives CDR1 SEHNR, CDR2 FQNEAQ (reference sequence). The CDR3 DNA reads TGTGCCAGCAGCTTACCGACAAGGGGTGCCGAGCAGTACTTC. Its protein is CASSLPTRGAEQYF.

The V call is TRBV2, the J call TRBJ1-1, with 8 bases fitting TRBD1. The CDR3 covers 13 residues. V was clipped by 5 bases and J by 6 bases; unmatched bases: 5. Looked up from germline, CDR1 is SNHLY and CDR2 is FYNNEI. The CDR3: CASSLGQGAEAFF. The CDR3 nucleotides are TGTGCCAGCAGTCTCGGACAGGGCGCTGAAGCTTTCTTT.

Remarks on this clone: The sample has other DNA sequences that encode this CDR3 too. The V gene is TRBV28, the J gene TRBJ1-1; D gene ambiguous. The CDR3 spans 13 residues. V was trimmed by 1 base and J by 1 base, leaving 4 bases between them. The germline CDR1 and CDR2 sequences are MDHEN and SYDVKM. The CDR3 sequence: CASSLLGNTEAFF. In nucleotides, the CDR3 is TGTGCCAGCAGTTTATTGGGGAACACTGAAGCTTTCTTT.

The chain links TRBV9 to TRBJ1-2; D is ambiguous. Germline CDR1 and CDR2: SGDLS and YYNGEE. The CDR3 is 15 amino acids. V gave up 3 bases and J gave up 2 bases, with 14 bases separating them. The CDR3 sequence: CASSAGRSRNYGYTF. DNA for the CDR3: TGTGCCAGCAGCGCCGGGAGATCGCGGAACTATGGCTACACCTTC. The variable domain in full, with the rest retrieved from reference TRBV9 and TRBJ1-2, is DSGVTQTPKHLITATGQRVTLRCSPRSGDLSVYWYQQSLDQGLQFLIQYYNGEERAKGNILERFSAQQFPDLHSELNLSSLELGDSALYFCASSAGRSRNYGYTFGSGTRLTVV.

The rearrangement links TRBV18 to TRBJ1-3; unclear D gene. Germline lookup yields CDR1 KGHSH and CDR2 LQKENI. The length of the CDR3 is 16 residues. The ends were cut back, 2 bases at V and 0 bases at J, with 11 bases in the middle. The CDR3 region is CASSPYVQLSGNTIYF. CDR3 nucleotides: TGTGCCAGCTCACCATATGTACAGCTCTCTGGAAACACCATATATTTT.